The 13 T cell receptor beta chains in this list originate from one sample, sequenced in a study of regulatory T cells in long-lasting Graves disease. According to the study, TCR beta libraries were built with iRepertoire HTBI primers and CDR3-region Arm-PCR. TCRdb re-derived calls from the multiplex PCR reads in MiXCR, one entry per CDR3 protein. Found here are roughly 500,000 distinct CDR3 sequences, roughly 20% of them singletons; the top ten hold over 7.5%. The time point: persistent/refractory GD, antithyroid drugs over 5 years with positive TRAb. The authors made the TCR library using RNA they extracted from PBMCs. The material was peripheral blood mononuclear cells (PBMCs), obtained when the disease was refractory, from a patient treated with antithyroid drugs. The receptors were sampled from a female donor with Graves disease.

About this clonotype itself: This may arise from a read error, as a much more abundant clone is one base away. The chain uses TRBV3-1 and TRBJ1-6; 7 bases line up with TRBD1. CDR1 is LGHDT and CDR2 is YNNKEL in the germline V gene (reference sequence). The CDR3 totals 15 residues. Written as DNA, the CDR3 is TGTGCCCGCAGCCAAGTTGCGACAGGGAATTCACCCCTCCACTTT. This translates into CARSQVATGNSPLHF.

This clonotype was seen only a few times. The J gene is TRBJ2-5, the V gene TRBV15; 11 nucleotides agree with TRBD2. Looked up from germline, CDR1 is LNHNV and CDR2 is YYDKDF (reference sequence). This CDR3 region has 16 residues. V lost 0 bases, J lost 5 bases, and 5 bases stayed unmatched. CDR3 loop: CATSREQGLADETQYF. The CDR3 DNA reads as TGTGCCACCAGCAGAGAACAGGGACTAGCGGACGAGACCCAGTACTTC.

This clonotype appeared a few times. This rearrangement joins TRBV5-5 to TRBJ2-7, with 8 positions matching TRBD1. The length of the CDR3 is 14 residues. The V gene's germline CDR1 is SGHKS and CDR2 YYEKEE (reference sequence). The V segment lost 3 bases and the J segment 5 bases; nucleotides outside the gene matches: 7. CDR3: CASSSGTGGHEQYF. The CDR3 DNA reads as TGTGCCAGCAGCTCCGGGACAGGCGGCCACGAGCAGTACTTC. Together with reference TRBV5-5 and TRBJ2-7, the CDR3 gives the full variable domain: DAGVTQSPTHLIKTRGQQVTLRCSPISGHKSVSWYQQVLGQGPQFIFQYYEKEERGRGNFPDRFSARQFPNYSSELNVNALLLGDSALYLCASSSGTGGHEQYFGPGTRLTVT.

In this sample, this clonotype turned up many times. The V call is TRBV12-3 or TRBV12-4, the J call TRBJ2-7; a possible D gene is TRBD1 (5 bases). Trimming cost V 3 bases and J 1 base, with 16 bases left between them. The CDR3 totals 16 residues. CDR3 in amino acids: CASSFRDSSFSYEQYF. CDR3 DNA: TGTGCCAGCAGTTTCCGAGACAGCTCCTTTTCCTACGAGCAGTACTTC.

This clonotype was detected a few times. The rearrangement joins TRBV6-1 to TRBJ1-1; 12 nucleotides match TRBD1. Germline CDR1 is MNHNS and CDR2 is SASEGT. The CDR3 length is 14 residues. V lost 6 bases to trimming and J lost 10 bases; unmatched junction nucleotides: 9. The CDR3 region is CASRLGTGGKVAFF. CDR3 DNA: TGTGCCAGCAGACTCGGGACAGGGGGCAAAGTAGCTTTCTTT.

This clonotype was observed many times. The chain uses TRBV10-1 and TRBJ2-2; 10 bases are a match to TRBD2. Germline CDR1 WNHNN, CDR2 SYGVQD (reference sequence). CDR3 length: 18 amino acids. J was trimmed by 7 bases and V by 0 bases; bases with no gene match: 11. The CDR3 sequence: CASSESGPSGSEFGELFF. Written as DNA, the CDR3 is TGCGCCAGCAGTGAGTCGGGTCCTAGCGGGAGTGAATTCGGGGAGCTGTTTTTT.

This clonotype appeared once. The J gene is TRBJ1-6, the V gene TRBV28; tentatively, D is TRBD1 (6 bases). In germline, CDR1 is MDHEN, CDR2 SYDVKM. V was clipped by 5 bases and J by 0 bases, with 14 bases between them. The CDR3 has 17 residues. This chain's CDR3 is CASSPWGASSYNSPLHF. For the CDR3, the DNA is TGTGCCAGCAGTCCCTGGGGGGCGAGCTCCTATAATTCACCCCTCCACTTT.

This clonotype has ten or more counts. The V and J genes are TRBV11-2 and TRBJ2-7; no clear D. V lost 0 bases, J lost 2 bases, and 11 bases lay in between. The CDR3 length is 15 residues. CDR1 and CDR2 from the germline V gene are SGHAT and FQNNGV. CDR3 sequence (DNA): TGTGCCAGCAGCTTAGAGTTGGTTAAGGCCTACGAGCAGTACTTC. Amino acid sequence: CASSLELVKAYEQYF. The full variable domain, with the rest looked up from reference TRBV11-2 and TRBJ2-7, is EAGVAQSPRYKIIEKRQSVAFWCNPISGHATLYWYQQILGQGPKLLIQFQNNGVVDDSQLPKDRFSAERLKGVDSTLKIQPAKLEDSAVYLCASSLELVKAYEQYFGPGTRLTVT.

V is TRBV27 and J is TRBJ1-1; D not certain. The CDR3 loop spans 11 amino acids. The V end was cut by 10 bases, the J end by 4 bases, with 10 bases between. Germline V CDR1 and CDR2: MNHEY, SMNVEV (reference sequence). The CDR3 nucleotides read TGTGCCAATAGCCTGGGCACTGAAGCTTTCTTT. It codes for CANSLGTEAFF.

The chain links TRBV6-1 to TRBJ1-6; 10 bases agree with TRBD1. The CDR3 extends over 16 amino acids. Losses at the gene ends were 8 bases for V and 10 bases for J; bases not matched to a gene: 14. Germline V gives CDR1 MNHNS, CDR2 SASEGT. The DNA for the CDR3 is TGTGCCAGCGCCCCCCAATTGGGACAGGGGAGATCACCCCTCCACTTT. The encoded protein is CASAPQLGQGRSPLHF.

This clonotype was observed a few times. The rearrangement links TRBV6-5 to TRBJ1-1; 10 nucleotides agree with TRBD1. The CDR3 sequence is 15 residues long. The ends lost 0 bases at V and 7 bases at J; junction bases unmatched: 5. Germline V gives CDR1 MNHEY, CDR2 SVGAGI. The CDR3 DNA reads TGTGCCAGCAGTTACTCGAGGGACAGGGGCCGTGAAGCTTTCTTT. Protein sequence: CASSYSRDRGREAFF.

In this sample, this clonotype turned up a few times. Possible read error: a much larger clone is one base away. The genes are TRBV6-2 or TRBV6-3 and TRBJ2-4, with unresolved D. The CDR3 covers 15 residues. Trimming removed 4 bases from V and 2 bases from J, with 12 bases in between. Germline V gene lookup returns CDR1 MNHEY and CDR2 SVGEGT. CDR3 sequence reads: CASSWPTLTKNIQYF. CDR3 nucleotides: TGTGCCAGCAGTTGGCCAACGCTAACCAAAAACATTCAGTACTTC.

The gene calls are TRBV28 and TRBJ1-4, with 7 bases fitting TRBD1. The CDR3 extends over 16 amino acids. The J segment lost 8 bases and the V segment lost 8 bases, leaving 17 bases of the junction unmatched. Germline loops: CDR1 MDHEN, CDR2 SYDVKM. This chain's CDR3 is CASGPPETGLREKLFF. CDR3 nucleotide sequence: TGTGCCAGCGGTCCGCCCGAGACAGGGTTGAGAGAAAAACTGTTTTTT.